The next 9 T cell receptor beta chains were all read from a single sample in a study of shared clonotypes between healthy human individuals. Terminally differentiated effector memory CD45RA+ cells were excluded by CCR7 positive selection of CD45RO-negative cells. TCRdb's table, derived via immunoSEQ multiplex PCR, lists solely in-frame clones and lacks some. This table holds about 2 million clones, roughly 94% found once. Material: naive CD8+ T cells sorted from blood. The receptors shown here come from a man aged 18 to 30 in good health.

The V call is TRBV4-1, the J call TRBJ2-7; D ambiguous. The CDR3 is made up of 13 amino acids. V lost 2 bases, J lost 4 bases, and 9 bases lay in between. Germline V CDR1 and CDR2: MGHRA, YSYEKL. CDR3 sequence (DNA): TGCGCCAGCAGCCAACAGCTCTCATACGAGCAGTACTTC. Amino acids: CASSQQLSYEQYF.

This chain uses TRBV11-2 with TRBJ2-3; 7 bases are a match to TRBD2. The CDR3 covers 16 residues. Unmatched junction bases numbered 12, after V lost 5 bases and J lost 4 bases. The germline V gene has CDR1 SGHAT and CDR2 FQNNGV. The CDR3 sequence is CASSPPRVSGADTQYF. In DNA form, the CDR3 reads TGTGCCAGCAGCCCCCCTCGGGTGAGCGGGGCAGATACGCAGTATTTT.

The chain links TRBV5-4 to TRBJ1-6; 9 bases fit TRBD1. V lost 3 bases and J lost 10; bases outside the gene matches: 5. The germline CDR1 and CDR2 sequences are SGHNT and YYREEE (reference sequence). CDR3 length: 14 residues. CDR3: CASSSAGTGSPLHF. The CDR3 DNA follows: TGTGCCAGCAGCTCGGCCGGGACAGGGTCACCCCTCCACTTT.

This sequence joins TRBV7-9 and TRBJ2-7, with D hard to call. Deletions cut 0 bases from V and 6 bases from J, with 15 bases between. CDR3 size: 15 residues. Germline V lookup: CDR1 SEHNR, CDR2 FQNEAQ (reference sequence). The CDR3 DNA reads as TGTGCCAGCAGCTTAGCACAAGGAGATCCTGTCGAGCAGTACTTC. Translation gives CASSLAQGDPVEQYF.

The genes are TRBV6-6 and TRBJ2-3; no clear D gene. Germline V gene data show CDR1 as MNHNY and CDR2 as SVGAGI (reference sequence). V gave up 2 bases and J gave up 2 bases, with 5 bases separating them. The CDR3 sequence is 13 residues long. CDR3 region: CASSYHPTDTQYF. CDR3 bases: TGTGCCAGCAGTTACCACCCCACAGATACGCAGTATTTT.

The rearrangement uses TRBV28 and TRBJ1-5; no clear D. The V gene's germline CDR1 is MDHEN and CDR2 SYDVKM. CDR3 length: 14 amino acids. The ends were cut back, 3 bases at V and 9 bases at J, with 15 bases in the middle. The chain's CDR3 is CASSFAGSKGPQHF. CDR3 nucleotide sequence: TGTGCCAGCAGTTTCGCCGGGAGCAAGGGGCCCCAGCATTTT.

This clone was seen only once. The chain recombines TRBV2 with TRBJ2-2; D is undetermined. The CDR3 length is 16 residues. V was trimmed by 2 bases and J by 3 bases, leaving 13 bases between them. The germline CDR1 and CDR2 sequences are SNHLY and FYNNEI. In nucleotides, the CDR3 is TGTGCCAGCAGTGAACTCGCCCCCAGATACACCGGGGAGCTGTTTTTT. Its protein product is CASSELAPRYTGELFF.

This chain links TRBV28 with TRBJ1-2; D is uncertain. Trimming stripped 3 bases from V and 6 bases from J, with 5 bases between. The CDR3 sequence is 11 residues long. Germline CDR1 reads MDHEN; CDR2 reads SYDVKM. CDR3 protein: CASSFGNGYTF. The CDR3 coding sequence is TGTGCCAGCAGTTTTGGTAATGGCTACACCTTC.

As regards this clone: The sample contains more than one DNA sequence encoding this CDR3. V is TRBV9 and J is TRBJ2-3, with no clear D. CDR1 SGDLS and CDR2 YYNGEE come from the germline V gene. CDR3 length equals 15 residues. Trimming removed 0 bases at V and 0 bases at J, with 8 bases between. The DNA of the CDR3 is TGTGCCAGCAGCGTAGGAGCTACTAGCACAGATACGCAGTATTTT. Protein: CASSVGATSTDTQYF. The whole variable domain, remainder taken from reference TRBV9 and TRBJ2-3, is DSGVTQTPKHLITATGQRVTLRCSPRSGDLSVYWYQQSLDQGLQFLIQYYNGEERAKGNILERFSAQQFPDLHSELNLSSLELGDSALYFCASSVGATSTDTQYFGPGTRLTVL.